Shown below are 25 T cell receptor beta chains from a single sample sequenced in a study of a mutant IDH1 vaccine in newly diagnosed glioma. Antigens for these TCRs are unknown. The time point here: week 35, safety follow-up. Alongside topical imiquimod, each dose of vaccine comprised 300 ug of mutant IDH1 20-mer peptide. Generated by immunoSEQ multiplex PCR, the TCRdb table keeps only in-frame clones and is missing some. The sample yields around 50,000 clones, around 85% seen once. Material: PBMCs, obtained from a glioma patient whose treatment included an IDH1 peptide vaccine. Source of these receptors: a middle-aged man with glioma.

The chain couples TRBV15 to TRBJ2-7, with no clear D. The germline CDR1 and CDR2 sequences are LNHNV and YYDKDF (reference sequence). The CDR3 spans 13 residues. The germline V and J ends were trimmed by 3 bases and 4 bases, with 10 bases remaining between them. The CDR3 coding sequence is TGTGCCACCAGCAGCGGTTCCTTTTACGAGCAGTACTTC. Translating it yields CATSSGSFYEQYF.

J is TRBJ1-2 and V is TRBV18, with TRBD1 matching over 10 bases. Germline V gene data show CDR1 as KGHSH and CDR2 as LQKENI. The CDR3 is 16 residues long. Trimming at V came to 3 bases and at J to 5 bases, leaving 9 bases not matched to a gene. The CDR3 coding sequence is TGTGCCAGCTCACCCGTCCGACCGGGACAGGGGTATGGCTACACCTTC. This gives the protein CASSPVRPGQGYGYTF.

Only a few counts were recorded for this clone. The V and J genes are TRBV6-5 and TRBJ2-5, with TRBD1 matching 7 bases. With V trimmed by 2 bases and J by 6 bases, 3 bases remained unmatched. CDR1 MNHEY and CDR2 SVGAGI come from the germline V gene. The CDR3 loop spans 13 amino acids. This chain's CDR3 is CASSYQQGQTQYF. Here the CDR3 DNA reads TGTGCCAGCAGTTACCAACAGGGGCAGACCCAGTACTTC.

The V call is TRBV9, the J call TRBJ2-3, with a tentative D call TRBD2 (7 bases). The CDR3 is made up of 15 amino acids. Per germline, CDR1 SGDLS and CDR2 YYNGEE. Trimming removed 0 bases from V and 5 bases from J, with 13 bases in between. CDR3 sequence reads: CASSVAGRGIDTQYF. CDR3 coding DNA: TGTGCCAGCAGCGTAGCAGGGAGGGGGATAGATACGCAGTATTTT.

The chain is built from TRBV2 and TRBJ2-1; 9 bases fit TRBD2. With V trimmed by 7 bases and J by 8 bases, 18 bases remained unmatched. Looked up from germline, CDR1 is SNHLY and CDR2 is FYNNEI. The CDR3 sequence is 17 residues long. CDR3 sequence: CASTRPTGGGASHEQFF. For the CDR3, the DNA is TGTGCCAGCACGCGGCCGACGGGCGGGGGGGCCAGCCATGAGCAGTTCTTC. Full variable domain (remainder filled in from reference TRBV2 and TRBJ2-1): EPEVTQTPSHQVTQMGQEVILRCVPISNHLYFYWYRQILGQKVEFLVSFYNNEISEKSEIFDDQFSVERPDGSNFTLKIRSTKLEDSAMYFCASTRPTGGGASHEQFFGPGTRLTVL.

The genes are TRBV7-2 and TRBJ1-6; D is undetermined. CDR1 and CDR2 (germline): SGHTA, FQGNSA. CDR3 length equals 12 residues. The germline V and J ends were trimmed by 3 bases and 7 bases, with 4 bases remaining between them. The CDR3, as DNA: TGTGCCAGCAGCTTTCGGAATTCACCCCTCCACTTT. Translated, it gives CASSFRNSPLHF.

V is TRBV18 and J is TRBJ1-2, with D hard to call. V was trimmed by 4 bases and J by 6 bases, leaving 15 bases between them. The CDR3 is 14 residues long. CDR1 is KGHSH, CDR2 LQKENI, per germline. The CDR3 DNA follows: TGTGCCAGCTCACTGACCGCTCCCTATGATGGCTACACCTTC. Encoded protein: CASSLTAPYDGYTF.

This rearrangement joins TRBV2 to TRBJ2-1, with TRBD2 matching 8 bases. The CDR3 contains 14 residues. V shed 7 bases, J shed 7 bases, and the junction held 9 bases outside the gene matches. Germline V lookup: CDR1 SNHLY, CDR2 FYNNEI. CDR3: CASKVSGGGNEQFF. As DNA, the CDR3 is TGTGCCAGCAAGGTTTCCGGGGGGGGGAATGAGCAGTTCTTC.

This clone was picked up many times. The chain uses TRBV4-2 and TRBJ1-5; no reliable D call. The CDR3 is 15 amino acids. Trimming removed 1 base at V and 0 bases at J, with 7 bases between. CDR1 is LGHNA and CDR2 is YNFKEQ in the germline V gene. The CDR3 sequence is CASSQGINSNQPQHF. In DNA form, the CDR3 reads TGTGCCAGCAGCCAAGGTATCAATAGCAATCAGCCCCAGCATTTT.

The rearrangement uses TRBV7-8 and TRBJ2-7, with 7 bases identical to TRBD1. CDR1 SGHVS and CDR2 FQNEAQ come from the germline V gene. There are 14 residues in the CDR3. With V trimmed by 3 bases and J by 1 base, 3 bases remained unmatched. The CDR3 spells CASSLPGQSYEQYF. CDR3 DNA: TGTGCCAGCAGCTTGCCGGGACAGTCCTACGAGCAGTACTTC.

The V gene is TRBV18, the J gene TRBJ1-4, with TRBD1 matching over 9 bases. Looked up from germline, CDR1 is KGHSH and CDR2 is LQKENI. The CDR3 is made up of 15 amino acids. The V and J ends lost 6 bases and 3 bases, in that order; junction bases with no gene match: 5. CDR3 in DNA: TGTGCCAGCTCTCCAGACAGGGGGTCTAATGAAAAACTGTTTTTT. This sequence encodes CASSPDRGSNEKLFF.

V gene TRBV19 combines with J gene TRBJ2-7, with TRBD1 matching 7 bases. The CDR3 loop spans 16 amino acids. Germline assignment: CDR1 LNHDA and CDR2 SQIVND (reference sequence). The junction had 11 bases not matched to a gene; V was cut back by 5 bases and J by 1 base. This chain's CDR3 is CASSVSRGHFSYEQYF. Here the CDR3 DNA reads TGTGCCAGTAGTGTTAGTAGGGGGCATTTTTCCTACGAGCAGTACTTC.

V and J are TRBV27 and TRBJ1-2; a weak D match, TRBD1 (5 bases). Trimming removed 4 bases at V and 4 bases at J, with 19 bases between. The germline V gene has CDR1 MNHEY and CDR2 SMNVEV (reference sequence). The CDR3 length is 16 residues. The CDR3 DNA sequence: TGTGCCAGCAGTTCCCCCGGGGGGACGGGCTTCTATGGCTACACCTTC. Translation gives CASSSPGGTGFYGYTF.

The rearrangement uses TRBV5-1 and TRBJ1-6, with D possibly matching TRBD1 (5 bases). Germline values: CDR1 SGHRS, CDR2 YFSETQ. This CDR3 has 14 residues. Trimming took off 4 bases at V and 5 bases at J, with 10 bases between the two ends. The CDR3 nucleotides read TGCGCCAGCAGCGGGGGACGGAATAATTCACCCCTCCACTTT. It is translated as CASSGGRNNSPLHF.

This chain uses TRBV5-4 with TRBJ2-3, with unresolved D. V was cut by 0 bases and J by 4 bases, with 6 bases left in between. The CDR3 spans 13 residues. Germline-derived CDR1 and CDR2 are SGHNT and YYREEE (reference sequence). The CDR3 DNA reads TGTGCCAGCAGCTTGGACGGTCCAGATACGCAGTATTTT. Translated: CASSLDGPDTQYF.

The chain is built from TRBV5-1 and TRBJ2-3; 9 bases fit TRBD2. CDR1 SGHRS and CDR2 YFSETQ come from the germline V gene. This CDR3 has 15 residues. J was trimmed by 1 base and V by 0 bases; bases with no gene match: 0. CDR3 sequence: CASSLERGGTDTQYF. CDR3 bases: TGCGCCAGCAGCTTGGAGCGGGGGGGCACAGATACGCAGTATTTT.

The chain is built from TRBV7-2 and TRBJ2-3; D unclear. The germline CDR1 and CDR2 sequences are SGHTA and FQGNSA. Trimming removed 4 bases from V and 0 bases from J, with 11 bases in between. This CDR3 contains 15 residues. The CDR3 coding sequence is TGTGCCAGCAGCTCCCGACCGGATAGCACAGATACGCAGTATTTT. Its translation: CASSSRPDSTDTQYF.

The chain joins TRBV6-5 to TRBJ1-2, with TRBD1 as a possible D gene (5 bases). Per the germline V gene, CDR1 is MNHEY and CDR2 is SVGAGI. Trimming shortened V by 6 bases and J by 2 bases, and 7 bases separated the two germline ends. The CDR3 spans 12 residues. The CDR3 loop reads CASRGRNYGYTF. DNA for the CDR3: TGTGCCAGCAGGGGGCGGAACTATGGCTACACCTTC.

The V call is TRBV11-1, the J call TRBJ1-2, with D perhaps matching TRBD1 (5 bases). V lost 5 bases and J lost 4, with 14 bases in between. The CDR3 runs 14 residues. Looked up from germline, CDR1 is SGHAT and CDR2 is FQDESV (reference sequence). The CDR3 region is CASSLKMGVYGYTF. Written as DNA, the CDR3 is TGTGCCAGCAGCCTCAAGATGGGGGTCTATGGCTACACCTTC.

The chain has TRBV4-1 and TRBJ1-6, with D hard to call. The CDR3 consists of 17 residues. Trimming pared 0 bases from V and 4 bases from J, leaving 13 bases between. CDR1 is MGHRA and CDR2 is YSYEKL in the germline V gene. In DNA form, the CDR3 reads TGCGCCAGCAGCCAAGAGTATGCCAGTCCGTATAATTCACCCCTCCACTTT. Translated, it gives CASSQEYASPYNSPLHF.

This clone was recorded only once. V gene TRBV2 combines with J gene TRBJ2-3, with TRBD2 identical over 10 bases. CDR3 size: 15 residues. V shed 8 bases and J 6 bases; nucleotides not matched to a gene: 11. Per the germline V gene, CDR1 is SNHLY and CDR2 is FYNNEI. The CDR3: CASAPSGGVSDTQYF. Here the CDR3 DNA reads TGTGCCAGCGCCCCTAGCGGGGGCGTATCGGATACGCAGTATTTT.

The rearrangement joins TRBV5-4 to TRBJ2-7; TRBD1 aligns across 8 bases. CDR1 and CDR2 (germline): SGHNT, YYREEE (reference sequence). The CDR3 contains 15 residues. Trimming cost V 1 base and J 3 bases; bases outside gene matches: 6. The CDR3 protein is CASSLPDRAFYEQYF. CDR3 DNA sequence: TGTGCCAGCAGCTTGCCGGACAGGGCCTTCTACGAGCAGTACTTC.

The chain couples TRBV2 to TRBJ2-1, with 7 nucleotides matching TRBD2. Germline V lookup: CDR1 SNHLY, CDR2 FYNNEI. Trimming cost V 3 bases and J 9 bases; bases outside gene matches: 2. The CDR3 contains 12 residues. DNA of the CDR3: TGTGCCAGCAGTGATTGGGAGGGTGAGCAGTTCTTC. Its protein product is CASSDWEGEQFF.

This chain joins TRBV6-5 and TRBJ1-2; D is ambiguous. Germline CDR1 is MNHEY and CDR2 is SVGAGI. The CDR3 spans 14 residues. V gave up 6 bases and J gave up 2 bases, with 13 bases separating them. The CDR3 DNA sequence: TGTGCCAGCAGCCCGGACTTCTGGAACTATGGCTACACCTTC. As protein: CASSPDFWNYGYTF.

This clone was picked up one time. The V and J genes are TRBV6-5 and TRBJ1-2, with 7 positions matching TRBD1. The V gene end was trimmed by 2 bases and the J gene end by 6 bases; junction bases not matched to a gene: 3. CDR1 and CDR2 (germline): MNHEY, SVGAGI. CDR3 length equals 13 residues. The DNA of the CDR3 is TGTGCCAGCAGTTACAGAGGGGGCGATGGCTACACCTTC. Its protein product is CASSYRGGDGYTF.